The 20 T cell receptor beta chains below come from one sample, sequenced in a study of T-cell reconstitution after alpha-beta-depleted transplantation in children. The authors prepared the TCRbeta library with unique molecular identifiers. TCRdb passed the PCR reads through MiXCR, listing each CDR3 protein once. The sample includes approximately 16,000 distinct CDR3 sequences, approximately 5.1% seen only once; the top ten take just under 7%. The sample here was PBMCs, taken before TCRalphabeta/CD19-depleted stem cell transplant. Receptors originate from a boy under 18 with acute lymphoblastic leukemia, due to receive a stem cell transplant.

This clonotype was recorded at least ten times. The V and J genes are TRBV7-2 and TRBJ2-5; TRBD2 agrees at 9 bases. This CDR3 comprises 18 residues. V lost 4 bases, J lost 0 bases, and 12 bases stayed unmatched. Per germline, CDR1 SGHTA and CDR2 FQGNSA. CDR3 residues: CASSSNGRVAGDQETQYF. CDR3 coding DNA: TGTGCCAGCAGCTCCAATGGGCGGGTAGCGGGAGACCAAGAGACCCAGTACTTC.

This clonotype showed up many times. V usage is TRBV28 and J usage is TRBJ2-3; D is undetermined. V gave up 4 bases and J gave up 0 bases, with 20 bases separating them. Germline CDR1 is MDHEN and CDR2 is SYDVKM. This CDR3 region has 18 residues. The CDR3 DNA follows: TGTGCCAGCAGTTACCCTTTCTTGGGCCGCACTAGCACAGATACGCAGTATTTT. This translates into CASSYPFLGRTSTDTQYF.

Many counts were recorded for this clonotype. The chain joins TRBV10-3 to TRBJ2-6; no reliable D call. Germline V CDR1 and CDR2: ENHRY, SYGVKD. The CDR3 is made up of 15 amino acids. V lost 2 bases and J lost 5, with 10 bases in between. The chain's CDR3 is CAISEPVGRANVLTF. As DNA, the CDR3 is TGTGCCATCAGTGAGCCCGTTGGCAGGGCCAACGTCCTGACTTTC.

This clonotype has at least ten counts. CDR3 nucleotides: TGTGCCAGCAGCGTAGGTTGGCAGGGTGATGGCTACACCTTC. Amino acids: CASSVGWQGDGYTF. The chain recombines TRBV9 with TRBJ1-2; the D gene is possibly TRBD1 (5 bases). Per germline, CDR1 SGDLS and CDR2 YYNGEE. The CDR3 is 14 residues long. Trimming pared 0 bases from V and 6 bases from J, leaving 12 bases between. Drawing the rest from reference TRBV9 and TRBJ1-2, the complete variable domain is DSGVTQTPKHLITATGQRVTLRCSPRSGDLSVYWYQQSLDQGLQFLIQYYNGEERAKGNILERFSAQQFPDLHSELNLSSLELGDSALYFCASSVGWQGDGYTFGSGTRLTVV.

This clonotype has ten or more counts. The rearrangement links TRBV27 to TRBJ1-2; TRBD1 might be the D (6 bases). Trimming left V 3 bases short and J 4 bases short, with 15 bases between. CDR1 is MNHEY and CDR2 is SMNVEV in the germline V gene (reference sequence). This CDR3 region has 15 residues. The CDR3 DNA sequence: TGTGCCAGCAGTTTGGGACATTCAAACTCCTATGGCTACACCTTC. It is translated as CASSLGHSNSYGYTF.

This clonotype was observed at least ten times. The CDR3 spells CSANLAGGPYEQYF. The CDR3 DNA sequence: TGCAGTGCTAACTTAGCGGGGGGCCCCTACGAGCAGTACTTC. This chain connects TRBV20-1 to TRBJ2-7; 10 nucleotides align to TRBD2. Germline V gives CDR1 DFQATT, CDR2 SNEGSKA (reference sequence). The CDR3 is made up of 14 amino acids. Germline trimming cut 4 bases from V and 2 bases from J; bases unmatched to any gene: 5.

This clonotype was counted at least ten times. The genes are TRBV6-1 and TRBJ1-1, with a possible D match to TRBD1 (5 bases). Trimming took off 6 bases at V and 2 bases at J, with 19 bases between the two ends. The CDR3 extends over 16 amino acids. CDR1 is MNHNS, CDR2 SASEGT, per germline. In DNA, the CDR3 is TGTGCCAGCAGGGATCCCGGGGCCCCTGGAAACACTGAAGCTTTCTTT. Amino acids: CASRDPGAPGNTEAFF.

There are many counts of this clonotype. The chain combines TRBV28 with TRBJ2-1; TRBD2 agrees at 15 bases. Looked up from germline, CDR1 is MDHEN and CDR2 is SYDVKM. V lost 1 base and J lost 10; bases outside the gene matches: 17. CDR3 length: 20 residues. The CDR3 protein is CASSLYLFGTSGRTGGEQFF. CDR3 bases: TGTGCCAGCAGTTTATACCTTTTCGGGACTAGCGGGAGGACCGGGGGGGAGCAGTTCTTC.

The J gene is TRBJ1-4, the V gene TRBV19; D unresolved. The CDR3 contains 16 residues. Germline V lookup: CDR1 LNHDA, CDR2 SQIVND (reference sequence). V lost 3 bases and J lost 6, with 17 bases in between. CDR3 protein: CASSIPGAYSYEKLFF. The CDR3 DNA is TGTGCCAGTAGTATCCCGGGAGCTTATTCTTATGAAAAACTGTTTTTT.

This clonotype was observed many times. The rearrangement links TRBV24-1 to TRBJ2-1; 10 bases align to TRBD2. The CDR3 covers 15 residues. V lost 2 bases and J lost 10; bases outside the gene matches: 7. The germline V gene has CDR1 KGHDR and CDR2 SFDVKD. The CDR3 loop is CATSDSSGGPREQFF. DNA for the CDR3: TGTGCCACCAGTGATTCTAGCGGGGGCCCTAGGGAGCAGTTCTTC.

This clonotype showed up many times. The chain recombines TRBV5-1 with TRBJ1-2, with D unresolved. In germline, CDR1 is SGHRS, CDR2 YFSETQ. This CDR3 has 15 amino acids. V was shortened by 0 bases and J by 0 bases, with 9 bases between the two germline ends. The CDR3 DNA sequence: TGCGCCAGCAGCTTGGAACAAACGGCTAACTATGGCTACACCTTC. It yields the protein CASSLEQTANYGYTF.

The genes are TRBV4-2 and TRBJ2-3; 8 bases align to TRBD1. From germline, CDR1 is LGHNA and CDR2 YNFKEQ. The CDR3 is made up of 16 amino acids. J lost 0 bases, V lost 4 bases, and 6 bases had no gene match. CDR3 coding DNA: TGTGCCAGCAGCCCGGTGACAGGGGAAAGCACAGATACGCAGTATTTT. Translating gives CASSPVTGESTDTQYF.

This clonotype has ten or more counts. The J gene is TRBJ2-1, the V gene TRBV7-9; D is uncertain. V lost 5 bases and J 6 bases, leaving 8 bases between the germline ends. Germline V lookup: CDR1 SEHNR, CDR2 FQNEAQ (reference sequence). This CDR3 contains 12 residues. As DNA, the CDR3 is TGTGCCAGCAGCCCTAATTTCAATGAGCAGTTCTTC. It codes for CASSPNFNEQFF. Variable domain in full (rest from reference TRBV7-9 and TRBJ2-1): DTGVSQNPRHKITKRGQNVTFRCDPISEHNRLYWYRQTLGQGPEFLTYFQNEAQLEKSRLLSDRFSAERPKGSFSTLEIQRTEQGDSAMYLCASSPNFNEQFFGPGTRLTVL.

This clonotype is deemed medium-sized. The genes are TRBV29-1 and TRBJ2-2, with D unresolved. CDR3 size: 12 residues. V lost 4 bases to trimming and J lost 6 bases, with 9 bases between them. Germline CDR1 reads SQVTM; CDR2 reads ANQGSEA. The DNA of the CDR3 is TGCAGCGTTGTTGGTGGTCCCGGGGAGCTGTTTTTT. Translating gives CSVVGGPGELFF.

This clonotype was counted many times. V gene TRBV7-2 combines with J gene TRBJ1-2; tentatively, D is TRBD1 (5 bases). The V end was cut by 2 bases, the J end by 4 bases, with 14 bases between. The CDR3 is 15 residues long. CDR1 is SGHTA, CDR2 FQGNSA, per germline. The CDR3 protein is CASSLLGDGAYGYTF. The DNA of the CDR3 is TGTGCCAGCAGCTTACTGGGGGACGGGGCCTATGGCTACACCTTC.

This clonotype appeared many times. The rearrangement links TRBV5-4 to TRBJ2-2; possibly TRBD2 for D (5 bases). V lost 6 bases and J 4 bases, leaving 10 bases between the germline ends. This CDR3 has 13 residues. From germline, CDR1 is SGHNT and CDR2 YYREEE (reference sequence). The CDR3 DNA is TGTGCCAGCACCCCCACTAGCACCGGGGAGCTGTTTTTT. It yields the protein CASTPTSTGELFF.

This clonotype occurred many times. In DNA form, the CDR3 reads TGTGCCAGCAGTTTTGCGGGTGGGGGCCGCTCTGGGGCCAACGTCCTGACTTTC. Translation: CASSFAGGGRSGANVLTF. J is TRBJ2-6 and V is TRBV12-3 or TRBV12-4; D is possibly TRBD1 (6 bases). The CDR3 covers 18 residues. With 3 bases removed from V and 0 bases from J, the gap between germline ends came to 15 bases.

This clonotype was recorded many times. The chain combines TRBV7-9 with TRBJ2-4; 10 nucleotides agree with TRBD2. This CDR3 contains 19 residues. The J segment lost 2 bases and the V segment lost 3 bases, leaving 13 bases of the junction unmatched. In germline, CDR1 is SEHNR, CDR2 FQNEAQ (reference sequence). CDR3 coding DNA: TGTGCCAGCAGCTTCGATCCAGCGGGGGGGCCGTATACCAAAAACATTCAGTACTTC. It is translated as CASSFDPAGGPYTKNIQYF.

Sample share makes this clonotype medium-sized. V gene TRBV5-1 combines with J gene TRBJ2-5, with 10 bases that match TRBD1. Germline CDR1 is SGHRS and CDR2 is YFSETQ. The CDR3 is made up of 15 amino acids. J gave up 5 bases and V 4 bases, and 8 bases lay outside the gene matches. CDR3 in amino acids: CASSPRDRGLETQYF. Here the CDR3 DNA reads TGCGCCAGCAGCCCCCGGGACAGGGGTTTGGAGACCCAGTACTTC.

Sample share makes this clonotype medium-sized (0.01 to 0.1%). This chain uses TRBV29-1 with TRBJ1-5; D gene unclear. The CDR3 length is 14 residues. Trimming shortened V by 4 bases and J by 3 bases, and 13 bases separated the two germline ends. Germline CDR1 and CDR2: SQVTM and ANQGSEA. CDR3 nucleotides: TGCAGCGTTGCCATGGGCAGGACCAATCAGCCCCAGCATTTT. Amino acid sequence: CSVAMGRTNQPQHF.